This T cell receptor (beta chain) was captured in a study of vaccination and CD4 T cells after COVID-19. The Oncomine TCR Beta short-read assay sequenced DNA from cultured CD4+ T cells. The authors extracted genomic DNA from cultured CD4+ T cells. TCRdb reanalysed the PCR reads using MiXCR and keeps one entry per CDR3 protein. The table lists approximately 13,000 distinct CDR3 sequences, 29% of them singletons. Germline loops: CDR1 GTSNPN, CDR2 SVGIG (reference sequence). The CDR3 has 13 residues. Trimming stripped 4 bases from V and 7 bases from J, with 16 bases between. This clonotype was seen only a few times. Antigen specificity is unknown. Treatment in this sample: roughly 10-day PBMC culture with coronavirus spike peptide pools or control peptides (ViraFEST assay). Peptide-pool expansion of antigen-specific T cells preceded TCR sequencing in ViraFEST.

This sequence originates from a human donor who received a COVID-19 vaccine. Here the sequenced sample was CD4+ T cells from blood, cultured in vitro, taken before SARS-CoV-2 vaccination. The J gene is TRBJ1-2, the V gene TRBV30; D might be TRBD1 (5 bases). The CDR3 loop reads CAWTQTGRGGYTF. The CDR3 DNA reads TGTGCCTGGACGCAGACTGGGAGGGGTGGCTACACCTTC. Based on the CDR3 plus reference TRBV30 and TRBJ1-2, the full variable domain is SQTIHQWPATLVQPVGSPLSLECTVEGTSNPNLYWYRQAAGRGLQLLFYSVGIGQISSEVPQNLSASRPQDRQFILSSKKLLLSDSGFYLCAWTQTGRGGYTFGSGTRLTVV.